Given below is one T cell receptor (beta chain) in context. What it recognizes is unknown. The sample belongs to a study of cytomegalovirus exposure and HLA in healthy donors. Findings of the study overall: A later analysis showed TCR association rates differing by HLA locus, peaking at DRB1 and lowest at HLA-C. Immune exposure data for these donors was limited to CMV serostatus. Sequencing depth across donors, presence/absence analyses assumed, was roughly uniform.

Vbeta (60) and Jbeta (13) primers were used in the PCR. TCRdb's table, derived via immunoSEQ multiplex PCR, lists solely in-frame clones and lacks some. Counted here are more than 85,000 clones, about two thirds occurring once; the ten biggest clones make up 1.2%. The V gene's germline CDR1 is SNHLY and CDR2 FYNNEI. V gave up 10 bases and J gave up 0 bases, with 15 bases separating them. The CDR3 loop spans 15 amino acids. This receptor was obtained from a female donor in good health and CMV-seronegative. The gene calls are TRBV2 and TRBJ2-2, with D maybe TRBD2 (6 bases). The sample comprised PBMCs. CDR3 residues: CAIKAAGPNTGELFF. The CDR3 coding sequence is TGTGCCATAAAGGCGGCGGGACCGAACACCGGGGAGCTGTTTTTT.